This T cell receptor (beta chain) was recovered during a study of beta chain features in type 1 diabetes. The entirety of the isolated RNA underwent reverse transcription, so expressed TCRB transcripts were sequenced. The protocol was immunoSEQ multiplex PCR, while the TCRdb copy is restricted to in-frame clones and leaves out a portion. The sample includes under 450,000 clones, over 12% of them seen just once. This clone has only a few counts. CDR3 length: 15 residues. Trimming shortened V by 3 bases and J by 2 bases, and 11 bases separated the two germline ends. Germline V gene lookup returns CDR1 SGHTA and CDR2 FQGNSA.

The origin of this receptor is a woman younger than 35 in good health. The gene calls are TRBV7-2 and TRBJ2-1, with D perhaps TRBD1 (5 bases). The specimen sequenced was naive CD4+ T cells from blood. In nucleotides, the CDR3 is TGTGCCAGCAGCTTTCAGGGCACGACCTACAATGAGCAGTTCTTC. It yields the protein CASSFQGTTYNEQFF.